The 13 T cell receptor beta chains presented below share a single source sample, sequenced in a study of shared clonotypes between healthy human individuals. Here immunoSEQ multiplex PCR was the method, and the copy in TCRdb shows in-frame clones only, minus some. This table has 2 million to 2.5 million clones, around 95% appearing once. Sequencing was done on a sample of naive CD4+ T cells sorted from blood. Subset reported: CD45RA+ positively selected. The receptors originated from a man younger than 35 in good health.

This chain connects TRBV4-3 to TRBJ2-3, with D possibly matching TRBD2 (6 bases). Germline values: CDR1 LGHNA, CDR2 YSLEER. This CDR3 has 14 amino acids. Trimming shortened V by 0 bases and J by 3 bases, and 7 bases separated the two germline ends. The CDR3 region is CASSQEAGTDTQYF. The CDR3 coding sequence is TGCGCCAGCAGCCAAGAGGCGGGAACAGATACGCAGTATTTT.

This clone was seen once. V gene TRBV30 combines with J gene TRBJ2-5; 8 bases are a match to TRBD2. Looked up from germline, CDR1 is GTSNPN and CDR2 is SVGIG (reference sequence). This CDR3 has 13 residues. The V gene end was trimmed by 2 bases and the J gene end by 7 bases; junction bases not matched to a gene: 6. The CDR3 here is CAWSLTSEGTQYF. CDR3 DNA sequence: TGTGCCTGGAGTTTGACTAGCGAGGGGACCCAGTACTTC.

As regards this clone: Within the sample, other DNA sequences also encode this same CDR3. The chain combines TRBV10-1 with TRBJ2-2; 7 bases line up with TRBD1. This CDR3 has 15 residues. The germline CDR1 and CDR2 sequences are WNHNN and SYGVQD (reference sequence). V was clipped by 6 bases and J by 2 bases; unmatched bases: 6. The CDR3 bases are TGCGCCAGCAGCTCCGGGACAGCTAACACCGGGGAGCTGTTTTTT. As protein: CASSSGTANTGELFF.

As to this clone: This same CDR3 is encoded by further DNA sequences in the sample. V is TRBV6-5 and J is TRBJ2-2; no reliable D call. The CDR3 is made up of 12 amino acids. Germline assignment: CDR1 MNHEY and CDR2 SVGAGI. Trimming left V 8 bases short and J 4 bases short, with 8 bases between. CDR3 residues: CASSGGTGELFF. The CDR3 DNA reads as TGTGCCAGCTCAGGCGGCACCGGGGAGCTGTTTTTT.

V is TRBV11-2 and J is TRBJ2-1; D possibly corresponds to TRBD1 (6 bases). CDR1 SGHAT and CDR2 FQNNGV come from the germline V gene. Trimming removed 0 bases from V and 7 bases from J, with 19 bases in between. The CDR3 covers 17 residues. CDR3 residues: CASSLDRGLGARNEQFF. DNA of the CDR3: TGTGCCAGCAGCTTAGATCGGGGCCTGGGGGCGAGGAATGAGCAGTTCTTC.

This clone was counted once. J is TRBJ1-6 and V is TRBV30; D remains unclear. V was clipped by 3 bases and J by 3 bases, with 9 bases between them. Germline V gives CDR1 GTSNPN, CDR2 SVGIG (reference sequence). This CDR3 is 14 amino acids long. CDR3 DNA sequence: TGTGCCTGGAGACCTATAGGCTATAATTCACCCCTCCACTTT. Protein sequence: CAWRPIGYNSPLHF. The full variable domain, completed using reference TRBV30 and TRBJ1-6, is SQTIHQWPATLVQPVGSPLSLECTVEGTSNPNLYWYRQAAGRGLQLLFYSVGIGQISSEVPQNLSASRPQDRQFILSSKKLLLSDSGFYLCAWRPIGYNSPLHFGNGTRLTVT.

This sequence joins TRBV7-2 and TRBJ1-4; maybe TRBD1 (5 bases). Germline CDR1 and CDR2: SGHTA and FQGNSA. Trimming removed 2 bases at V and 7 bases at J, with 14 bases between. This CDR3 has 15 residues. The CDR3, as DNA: TGTGCCAGCAGCTTACAAGGCGGGGGTCCTGAAAAACTGTTTTTT. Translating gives CASSLQGGGPEKLFF.

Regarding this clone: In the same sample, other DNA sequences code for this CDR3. In nucleotides, the CDR3 is TGTGCCAGCAGCTTCTCAGGGGGCACCGGGGAGCTGTTTTTT. It yields the protein CASSFSGGTGELFF. This sequence joins TRBV7-6 and TRBJ2-2, with 7 bases that match TRBD1. The CDR3 length is 14 residues. Germline loops: CDR1 SGHVS, CDR2 FNYEAQ. The ends lost 3 bases at V and 4 bases at J; junction bases unmatched: 2.

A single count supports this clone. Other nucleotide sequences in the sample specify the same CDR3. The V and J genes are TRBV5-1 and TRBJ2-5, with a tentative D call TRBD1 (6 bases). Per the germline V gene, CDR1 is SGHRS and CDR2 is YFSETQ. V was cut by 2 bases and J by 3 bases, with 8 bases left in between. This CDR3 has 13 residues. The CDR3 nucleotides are TGCGCCAGCAGCTTTGCAGGGGAAGAGACCCAGTACTTC. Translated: CASSFAGEETQYF.

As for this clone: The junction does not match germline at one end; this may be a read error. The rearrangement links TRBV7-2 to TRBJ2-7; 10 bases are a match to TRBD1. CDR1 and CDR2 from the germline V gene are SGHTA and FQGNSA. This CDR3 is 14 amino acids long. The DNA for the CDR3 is TGTGCCAGCAGCTGGGACAGGGGCTCCGACGAGCAGTACTTC. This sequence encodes CASSWDRGSDEQYF.

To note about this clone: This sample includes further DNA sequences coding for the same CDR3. This chain's CDR3 is CASSSGTGNTEAFF. For the CDR3, the DNA is TGCGCCAGCAGCTCGGGGACGGGTAACACTGAAGCTTTCTTT. The genes are TRBV5-1 and TRBJ1-1; possible D gene TRBD1, 5 bases. The CDR3 spans 14 residues. Deletions cut 3 bases from V and 2 bases from J, with 11 bases between. Germline CDR1 reads SGHRS; CDR2 reads YFSETQ.

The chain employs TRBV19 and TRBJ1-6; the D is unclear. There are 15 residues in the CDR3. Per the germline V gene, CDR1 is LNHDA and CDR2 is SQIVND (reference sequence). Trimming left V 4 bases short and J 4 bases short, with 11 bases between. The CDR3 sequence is CASSRTAAYNSPLHF. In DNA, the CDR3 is TGTGCCAGTAGTAGAACGGCTGCTTATAATTCACCCCTCCACTTT.

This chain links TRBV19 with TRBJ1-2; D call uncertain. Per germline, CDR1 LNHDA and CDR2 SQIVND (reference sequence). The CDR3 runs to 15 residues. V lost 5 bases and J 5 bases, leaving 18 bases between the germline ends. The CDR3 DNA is TGTGCCAGTAGTCCATCTCCCCGCTCCAATTATGGCTACACCTTC. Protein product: CASSPSPRSNYGYTF.